These T cell receptor beta chains were read from a single sample in a study of metastatic and nonmetastatic thyroid tumors. Using MiXCR, TCRdb re-called clones from the PCR reads. Found here are approximately 38,000 clones, approximately 16% of them singletons; the top ten hold approximately 9.9%. Material for sequencing was tumor tissue. The source of these receptors is a female donor with papillary thyroid cancer or a benign thyroid nodule (not recorded which). Some clones in this sample may be carry-over from other donors' samples. The conserved cysteine and the conserved F or W are not part of the CDR3 here. Fields, in order: V gene, J gene, CDR3 protein.

V: TRBV3-1
J: TRBJ1-5
CDR3: ASSQDTGPGPQH

V: TRBV9
J: TRBJ2-2
CDR3: ASSVGGLGARSGELF

V: TRBV5-6
J: TRBJ1-4
CDR3: ASSLVGAGVEKLF

V: TRBV5-1
J: TRBJ2-7
CDR3: ASSRQGAYEQY

V: TRBV7-9
J: TRBJ2-2
CDR3: ASSLDSGSTGELF

V: TRBV3-1
J: TRBJ2-3
CDR3: ASSPLRGAGYTQY

V: TRBV5-1
J: TRBJ2-1
CDR3: ASTFVGGSFSEQF

V: TRBV28
J: TRBJ2-1
CDR3: ASSSQDRAYNEQF

V: TRBV9
J: TRBJ2-7
CDR3: ASSVGGARDEQY

V: TRBV7-2
J: TRBJ2-1
CDR3: AGSLVAGGGEQF

V: TRBV18
J: TRBJ2-2
CDR3: ASSPPGLAGFTGELF

V: TRBV11-2
J: TRBJ1-1
CDR3: ASSFFLPTEAF

V: TRBV29-1
J: TRBJ2-7
CDR3: SALGAGASYEQY

V: TRBV20-1
J: TRBJ2-7
CDR3: SARRTQGGSYEQY

V: TRBV7-2
J: TRBJ2-7
CDR3: ASSQQGTDEQY

V: TRBV5-1
J: TRBJ1-3
CDR3: ASSRRGSGNTIY

V: TRBV5-4
J: TRBJ2-5
CDR3: ASSLEMGRQETQY

V: TRBV6-5
J: TRBJ2-7
CDR3: ASSYQGAGYEQY